The clone carrying this TCR beta chain was detected only once. Original handling: Researchers report that nucleated cell counts were estimated from reference gene primer amplification. Assay: immunoSEQ multiplex PCR; the TCRdb copy retains only in-frame clones and omits some. The V and J calls and clone size come from that table; D and trimming were worked out from the DNA. The sample lists 75,000 to 90,000 clones; roughly 80% were seen once. This entry is derived from a study of blood T cell repertoires in COVID-19. About the study: The samples span acute and convalescent COVID-19 from the United States, Italy and Spain. Nucleic acid was either cDNA or gDNA, and it came from T cells, B-cell-depleted T cells, or PBMCs.

The CDR3 contains 17 residues. Trimming removed 1 base from V and 0 bases from J, with 13 bases in between. Per germline, CDR1 LGHDT and CDR2 YNNKEL (reference sequence). Sequencing was done on a sample of peripheral blood. This chain uses TRBV3-1 (or the pseudogene TRBV3-2) with TRBJ2-1; D is perhaps TRBD2 (5 bases). This sequence originates from a woman in her 70s with acute or convalescent COVID-19. As DNA, the CDR3 is TGTGCCAGCAGCCAAGTGGCCCCCGGAGGCTCCTACAATGAGCAGTTCTTC. As protein: CASSQVAPGGSYNEQFF.